These 26 T cell receptor beta chains were sequenced from one sample in a study of cytomegalovirus exposure and HLA in healthy donors (dated by TCRdb to 2015 to 2018). Preparation of the library involved the immunoSEQ multiplex PCR assay. The multiplex PCR relied on a mix of 60 forward primers for TCR Vbeta segments and 13 reverse primers for TCR Jbeta segments. TCRdb retrieved this table from immuneACCESS and kept in-frame rearrangements only. Not all clones are present; in checked studies, unresolved V genes account for under half, and no reason is known for the remainder. The sample table lists about 62,000 clones, around three quarters of them with a count of one. Of the sample, 7.8% falls within the top ten clones. Specimen: PBMCs. Receptor source: a man in his 60s in good health and CMV-seropositive.

The chain joins TRBV4-1 to TRBJ2-1; 10 bases match TRBD2. Unmatched junction bases numbered 4, after V lost 0 bases and J lost 8 bases. The CDR3 consists of 15 residues. Germline V CDR1 and CDR2: MGHRA, YSYEKL. The DNA of the CDR3 is TGCGCCAGCAGCCAAGATCCTCTAGCGGGAGATGAGCAGTTCTTC. Protein sequence: CASSQDPLAGDEQFF.

This chain uses TRBV7-9 with TRBJ1-2; D gene uncertain. V lost 1 base, J lost 8 bases, and 14 bases lay in between. Looked up from germline, CDR1 is SEHNR and CDR2 is FQNEAQ (reference sequence). The CDR3 spans 14 residues. The CDR3 bases are TGTGCCAGCAGCTTAGTCTCCGGTGTTTGGGGCTACACCTTC. It yields the protein CASSLVSGVWGYTF.

Only a few counts were recorded for this clone. V gene TRBV2 combines with J gene TRBJ1-2, with D unresolved. The CDR3 contains 13 residues. Trimming cost V 3 bases and J 2 bases, with 7 bases left between them. Germline assignment: CDR1 SNHLY and CDR2 FYNNEI. In nucleotides, the CDR3 is TGTGCCAGCAGTGATATGTCGAACTATGGCTACACCTTC. Encoded protein: CASSDMSNYGYTF. The full variable domain, rest sourced from reference TRBV2 and TRBJ1-2, is EPEVTQTPSHQVTQMGQEVILRCVPISNHLYFYWYRQILGQKVEFLVSFYNNEISEKSEIFDDQFSVERPDGSNFTLKIRSTKLEDSAMYFCASSDMSNYGYTFGSGTRLTVV.

CDR3 in amino acids: CASSRKAGDTEAFF. The CDR3 coding sequence is TGTGCCAGCAGCCGAAAGGCGGGGGACACTGAAGCTTTCTTT. This chain connects TRBV4-2 to TRBJ1-1; TRBD1 is a possible D gene (5 bases). V lost 4 bases, J lost 3 bases, and 12 bases lay in between. This CDR3 spans 14 amino acids. From germline, CDR1 is LGHNA and CDR2 YNFKEQ.

The chain couples TRBV30 to TRBJ2-7; 12 positions agree with TRBD2. Germline-derived CDR1 and CDR2 are GTSNPN and SVGIG (reference sequence). J was trimmed by 6 bases and V by 0 bases; bases with no gene match: 18. The CDR3 contains 19 residues. The CDR3 spells CAWSVKRTSGRMFFCEQYF. The CDR3, as DNA: TGTGCCTGGAGTGTAAAACGAACTAGCGGGAGGATGTTTTTTTGCGAGCAGTACTTC.

The gene calls are TRBV10-2 and TRBJ2-3; D might be TRBD1 (5 bases). Germline lookup yields CDR1 WSHSY and CDR2 SAAADI. The V gene lost 7 bases and the J gene lost 0 bases, with 8 bases spanning the gap. The CDR3 loop spans 13 amino acids. This CDR3 is CASMRQSTDTQYF. The CDR3 DNA reads TGCGCCAGCATGAGACAGAGCACAGATACGCAGTATTTT.

The chain uses TRBV11-2 and TRBJ2-1, with 9 bases matching TRBD2. This CDR3 comprises 13 residues. Germline V gene lookup returns CDR1 SGHAT and CDR2 FQNNGV. The V segment lost 3 bases and the J segment 7 bases; nucleotides outside the gene matches: 1. CDR3 nucleotide sequence: TGTGCCAGCAGCTTGACTAGCGGAAATGAGCAGTTCTTC. This codes for CASSLTSGNEQFF.

This clone was seen just once. The genes are TRBV5-1 and TRBJ1-3, with 8 bases lining up with TRBD1. This CDR3 is built from 16 residues. V trimming: 4 bases; J trimming: 0 bases; junction bases outside the gene matches: 6. CDR1 is SGHRS, CDR2 YFSETQ, per germline. The DNA for the CDR3 is TGCGCCAGCAGCAGAGGACAGGGATACTCTGGAAACACCATATATTTT. Protein: CASSRGQGYSGNTIYF.

The sample holds one count of this clone. The V gene is TRBV7-2, the J gene TRBJ2-2, with D unclear. Germline-derived CDR1 and CDR2 are SGHTA and FQGNSA. The CDR3 consists of 12 residues. Trimming removed 5 bases from V and 3 bases from J, with 4 bases in between. Written as DNA, the CDR3 is TGTGCCAGCAGCCCGTACACCGGGGAGCTGTTTTTT. It codes for CASSPYTGELFF.

This chain uses TRBV7-2 with TRBJ2-7, with 9 bases aligning to TRBD1. The CDR3 totals 15 residues. Germline V gives CDR1 SGHTA, CDR2 FQGNSA. V lost 1 base to trimming and J lost 1 base; unmatched junction nucleotides: 2. The CDR3 DNA reads TGTGCCAGCAGCTTAGTTGGGACAGGGTCCTACGAGCAGTACTTC. Amino acids: CASSLVGTGSYEQYF. The entire variable domain, with the rest obtained from reference TRBV7-2 and TRBJ2-7, is as follows: GAGVSQSPSNKVTEKGKDVELRCDPISGHTALYWYRQSLGQGLEFLIYFQGNSAPDKSGLPSDRFSAERTGGSVSTLTIQRTQQEDSAVYLCASSLVGTGSYEQYFGPGTRLTVT.

This clone was detected only a few times. The chain carries TRBV27 and TRBJ2-7; D perhaps matches TRBD2 (7 bases). CDR1 is MNHEY and CDR2 is SMNVEV in the germline V gene (reference sequence). CDR3 length equals 14 residues. V lost 2 bases and J lost 5, with 13 bases in between. The CDR3 DNA follows: TGTGCCAGCAGTTTAGGGGGGGCGGATCACGAGCAGTACTTC. Encoded protein: CASSLGGADHEQYF.

The chain carries TRBV5-4 and TRBJ2-3, with 9 bases identical to TRBD2. V lost 2 bases and J lost 1; bases outside the gene matches: 11. Germline CDR1 reads SGHNT; CDR2 reads YYREEE (reference sequence). The CDR3 is made up of 18 amino acids. DNA for the CDR3: TGTGCCAGCAGCTTCGGGACTAGCCCCGCCGAAGGCACAGATACGCAGTATTTT. Its protein product is CASSFGTSPAEGTDTQYF.

This chain connects TRBV7-8 to TRBJ2-3, with a possible D match to TRBD2 (6 bases). CDR1 and CDR2 from the germline V gene are SGHVS and FQNEAQ. V lost 5 bases and J 4 bases, leaving 19 bases between the germline ends. The CDR3 contains 16 residues. CDR3 sequence (DNA): TGTGCCAGCAGCCCACCTTTGCGGGATAGTCCAGATACGCAGTATTTT. It is translated as CASSPPLRDSPDTQYF.

This clone was seen a handful of times. The V gene is TRBV10-3, the J gene TRBJ2-1; TRBD1 matches 7 bases. The CDR3 is 15 residues long. Germline CDR1 reads ENHRY; CDR2 reads SYGVKD. The V segment lost 6 bases and the J segment 6 bases; nucleotides outside the gene matches: 11. CDR3 residues: CAIRGLTGFGNEQFF. The CDR3 nucleotides are TGTGCCATCAGAGGGCTGACAGGGTTTGGCAATGAGCAGTTCTTC.

J is TRBJ2-6 and V is TRBV19, with D possibly matching TRBD2 (5 bases). The V gene's germline CDR1 is LNHDA and CDR2 SQIVND (reference sequence). CDR3 size: 17 residues. Trimming shortened V by 10 bases and J by 0 bases, and 19 bases separated the two germline ends. The chain's CDR3 is CATKRREGSSGANVLTF. CDR3 coding DNA: TGTGCCACCAAACGCCGCGAGGGATCCTCTGGGGCCAACGTCCTGACTTTC. The whole variable domain, filled in from reference TRBV19 and TRBJ2-6, reads DGGITQSPKYLFRKEGQNVTLSCEQNLNHDAMYWYRQDPGQGLRLIYYSQIVNDFQKGDIAEGYSVSREKKESFPLTVTSAQKNPTAFYLCATKRREGSSGANVLTFGAGSRLTVL.

The chain is built from TRBV7-9 and TRBJ2-5; TRBD2 agrees at 13 bases. The CDR3 length is 18 residues. Trimming removed 4 bases from V and 4 bases from J; junction bases left unmatched: 12. The germline CDR1 and CDR2 sequences are SEHNR and FQNEAQ (reference sequence). For the CDR3, the DNA is TGTGCCAGCAGCTCCAAGACTAGCGGGAGGCTGATCGGAGAGACCCAGTACTTC. Amino acid sequence: CASSSKTSGRLIGETQYF.

This chain joins TRBV6-1 and TRBJ1-2; the D gene is possibly TRBD1 (6 bases). Germline loops: CDR1 MNHNS, CDR2 SASEGT. V lost 2 bases and J 4 bases, leaving 8 bases between the germline ends. This CDR3 comprises 13 residues. CDR3 in amino acids: CASSETGSYGYTF. The CDR3 DNA reads as TGTGCCAGCAGTGAAACAGGGAGCTATGGCTACACCTTC.

V and J are TRBV5-1 and TRBJ2-3; 11 bases are shared with TRBD2. The V gene's germline CDR1 is SGHRS and CDR2 YFSETQ. The CDR3 extends over 14 amino acids. With V trimmed by 4 bases and J by 4 bases, 2 bases remained unmatched. The CDR3 is CASSRTSGPDTQYF. The CDR3 region has the DNA TGCGCCAGCAGCCGGACTAGCGGGCCAGATACGCAGTATTTT.

This chain links TRBV6-1 with TRBJ2-7; 7 nucleotides agree with TRBD1. The CDR3 has 14 residues. V was pared by 6 bases and J by 2 bases, with 7 bases of the junction left unmatched. Germline-derived CDR1 and CDR2 are MNHNS and SASEGT. The chain's CDR3 is CASREPGQTYEQYF. CDR3 DNA sequence: TGTGCCAGCAGGGAACCGGGACAGACCTACGAGCAGTACTTC.

This clone was picked up a small number of times. The rearrangement uses TRBV6-4 and TRBJ2-3, with 12 bases that match TRBD2. The germline V gene has CDR1 MRHNA and CDR2 SNTAGT. CDR3 length: 17 amino acids. J gave up 4 bases and V 5 bases, and 10 bases lay outside the gene matches. CDR3 DNA sequence: TGTGCCAGCAGTCAAAGGGCTAGCGGGGGGGCCGCAGATACGCAGTATTTT. Protein sequence: CASSQRASGGAADTQYF.

The rearrangement links TRBV25-1 to TRBJ2-1, with 12 nucleotides matching TRBD2. Trimming at V came to 6 bases and at J to 0 bases, leaving 6 bases not matched to a gene. The CDR3 is 17 residues long. The germline gives CDR1 MGHDK, CDR2 SYGVNS. The chain's CDR3 is CASSWTSGMGSYNEQFF. The CDR3 DNA follows: TGTGCCAGCAGCTGGACTAGCGGGATGGGCTCCTACAATGAGCAGTTCTTC.

The chain carries TRBV7-9 and TRBJ1-4, with 9 bases that match TRBD1. The germline gives CDR1 SEHNR, CDR2 FQNEAQ (reference sequence). The ends lost 1 base at V and 8 bases at J; junction bases unmatched: 2. The CDR3 is made up of 14 amino acids. In DNA, the CDR3 is TGTGCCAGCAGCTTAGGGACAGGGGTCGAAAAACTGTTTTTT. It is translated as CASSLGTGVEKLFF.

This clone was counted a few times. The chain recombines TRBV11-3 with TRBJ2-5, with 10 bases lining up with TRBD2. This CDR3 comprises 15 residues. The V gene's germline CDR1 is SGHNT and CDR2 YENEEA. J was trimmed by 4 bases and V by 1 base; bases with no gene match: 3. The CDR3 here is CASSLGAGGRETQYF. The DNA for the CDR3 is TGTGCCAGCAGCTTAGGAGCGGGAGGGCGAGAGACCCAGTACTTC.

The chain is built from TRBV6-6 and TRBJ2-3, with 14 nucleotides matching TRBD2. J was trimmed by 4 bases and V by 6 bases; bases with no gene match: 3. Germline V gene data show CDR1 as MNHNY and CDR2 as SVGAGI (reference sequence). The CDR3 is 15 amino acids. The CDR3 coding sequence is TGTGCCAGCAGGACTAGCGGGAGGGCCGCAGATACGCAGTATTTT. Translating gives CASRTSGRAADTQYF.

The gene calls are TRBV10-3 and TRBJ2-7; 14 bases line up with TRBD2. Germline V gene sequence: CDR1 ENHRY, CDR2 SYGVKD. V trimming: 2 bases; J trimming: 3 bases; junction bases outside the gene matches: 9. The CDR3 loop spans 18 amino acids. CDR3 DNA sequence: TGTGCCATCAGTGAGCCGCCCGGGACTAGCGGGAGTCTCTACGAGCAGTACTTC. This gives the protein CAISEPPGTSGSLYEQYF.

The rearrangement joins TRBV6-5 to TRBJ1-2; 8 bases are a match to TRBD1. V trimming: 2 bases; J trimming: 8 bases; junction bases outside the gene matches: 7. The CDR3 is made up of 14 amino acids. Germline loops: CDR1 MNHEY, CDR2 SVGAGI. CDR3 bases: TGTGCCAGCAGTTACGGAGGACAGGGAACCGGCTACACCTTC. This codes for CASSYGGQGTGYTF.